The present TCR beta chain was sequenced within a study of cytomegalovirus exposure and HLA in healthy donors. Study findings and constraints: Using a false discovery rate of 0.05, a later analysis showed that 15,000 to 20,000 TCR beta sequences were associated with HLA alleles. Several top significant clusters appeared, in a later analysis, to be linked to common viral pathogens. The authors excluded some V segments, including TRBV6-2 and TRBV6-3, as indistinguishable.

The ends lost 1 base at V and 7 bases at J; junction bases unmatched: 7. CDR1 SGHDT and CDR2 YYEEEE come from the germline V gene. The CDR3 spans 15 residues. Healthy individuals who donated bone marrow served as the donors. On this clone itself: Its antigen is currently unknown.

The PCR used 60 Vbeta and 13 Jbeta primers. The method was immunoSEQ multiplex PCR; TCRdb's version includes in-frame clones alone and lacks a portion of them. This sample yields 130,000 to 150,000 clones, of which 76% are seen a single time; approximately 4% belongs to the top ten. This sequence was found in a man aged 18-30 years in good health and CMV-seronegative. The sequenced material came from PBMCs. This chain joins TRBV5-6 and TRBJ2-1; 8 nucleotides agree with TRBD1. As DNA, the CDR3 is TGTGCCAGCAGCTTGAGAGTACGGGACAGGAATGAGCAGTTCTTC. Translation: CASSLRVRDRNEQFF.